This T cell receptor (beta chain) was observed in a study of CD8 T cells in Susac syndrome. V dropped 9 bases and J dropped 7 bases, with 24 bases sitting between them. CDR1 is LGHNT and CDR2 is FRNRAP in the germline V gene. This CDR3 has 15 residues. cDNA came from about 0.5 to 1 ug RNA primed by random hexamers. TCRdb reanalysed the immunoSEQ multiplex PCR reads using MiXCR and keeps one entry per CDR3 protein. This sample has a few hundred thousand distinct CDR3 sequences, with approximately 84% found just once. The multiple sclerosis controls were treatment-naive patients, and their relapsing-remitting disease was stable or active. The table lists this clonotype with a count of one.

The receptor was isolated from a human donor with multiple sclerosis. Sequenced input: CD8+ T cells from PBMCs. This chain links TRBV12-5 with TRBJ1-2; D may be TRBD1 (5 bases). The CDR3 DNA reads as TGTGCTAGGGAGTTTTATAGGGTAGGGGAGACTGGCTACACCTTC. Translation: CAREFYRVGETGYTF.